The source of this T cell receptor (beta chain) is a study of blood T cell repertoires in COVID-19. Measured with immunoSEQ multiplex PCR; TCRdb has only the in-frame clones, and not every one. The sample includes about 76,000 clones, roughly 84% of them seen just once. CDR3 size: 17 residues. Germline V gives CDR1 LNHDA, CDR2 SQIVND (reference sequence). V was pared by 7 bases and J by 2 bases, with 10 bases of the junction left unmatched. This clone appeared a few times. Material: peripheral blood. This rearrangement joins TRBV19 to TRBJ2-1, with 11 bases aligning to TRBD2. The clonotype was recovered from a man in his 60s with COVID-19, enrolled during active disease. The CDR3 reads CASTPLTSGATYNEQFF. In nucleotides, the CDR3 is TGTGCCAGTACCCCCTTGACTAGCGGGGCCACCTACAATGAGCAGTTCTTC. The entire variable domain, with the rest obtained from reference TRBV19 and TRBJ2-1, is as follows: DGGITQSPKYLFRKEGQNVTLSCEQNLNHDAMYWYRQDPGQGLRLIYYSQIVNDFQKGDIAEGYSVSREKKESFPLTVTSAQKNPTAFYLCASTPLTSGATYNEQFFGPGTRLTVL.